Below, 32 T cell receptor beta chains from the same sample are listed, as sequenced in a study of spatial heterogeneity in lung cancer. Study findings and constraints: It was found that expanded intratumoral alpha and beta TCR counts tracked tumor mutation counts.

Time point in this sample: sample taken at primary tumor resection. No antigens are known for them. TCRdb ran MiXCR on the 5' RACE reads and lists one entry per CDR3 protein. The top ten clones hold around 10% of a sample with under 2,500 distinct CDR3 sequences, 9.5% to 12% of them seen once. The material sequenced was lung tumor tissue, taken at surgery. The receptors were sampled from a female donor with early-stage non-small cell lung cancer.

This clonotype is large (0.1 to 1%). This chain links TRBV7-8 with TRBJ2-5, with 7 bases lining up with TRBD2. Germline V lookup: CDR1 SGHVS, CDR2 FQNEAQ. The V gene end was trimmed by 5 bases and the J gene end by 9 bases; junction bases not matched to a gene: 15. CDR3 length: 15 residues. The DNA for the CDR3 is TGTGCCAGCAGCCCCGGCGGGGGTAGTGGTAAGGCCCAGTACTTC. It yields the protein CASSPGGGSGKAQYF.

This clonotype is medium-sized by share. The chain joins TRBV7-6 to TRBJ2-3; D not resolved. The length of the CDR3 is 14 residues. V shed 5 bases and J shed 4 bases, with 13 bases lying between them. Germline V gene lookup returns CDR1 SGHVS and CDR2 FNYEAQ. CDR3 sequence: CASSPRHAADTQYF. The CDR3 region has the DNA TGTGCCAGCAGCCCGCGACATGCTGCAGATACGCAGTATTTT.

Within the sample, this clonotype is medium-sized (0.01 to 0.1%). The J gene is TRBJ2-5, the V gene TRBV7-7, with D perhaps being TRBD1 or TRBD2 (5 bases each). This CDR3 spans 13 amino acids. Trimming pared 5 bases from V and 2 bases from J, leaving 9 bases between. Germline CDR1 and CDR2: SSHAT and FNYEAQ (reference sequence). CDR3 sequence: CASSTGRQETQYF. In DNA, the CDR3 is TGTGCCAGCAGCACGGGACGGCAAGAGACCCAGTACTTC.

This clonotype was counted a few times. This chain connects TRBV4-1 to TRBJ1-1; 9 positions agree with TRBD1. CDR1 and CDR2 from the germline V gene are MGHRA and YSYEKL. The CDR3 sequence is 14 residues long. V was pared by 4 bases and J by 4 bases, with 4 bases of the junction left unmatched. DNA of the CDR3: TGCGCCAGCAGCCCACCGACAGGGGGCACTGAAGCTTTCTTT. It codes for CASSPPTGGTEAFF.

J is TRBJ2-2 and V is TRBV7-2; 7 bases are a match to TRBD1. With 6 bases clipped from V and 4 bases from J, the junction kept 5 bases outside the gene matches. The CDR3 covers 14 residues. Germline V lookup: CDR1 SGHTA, CDR2 FQGNSA. The CDR3 is CASRRDSGTGELFF. DNA of the CDR3: TGTGCCAGCAGACGGGACAGCGGCACCGGGGAGCTGTTTTTT.

This clonotype is categorized as medium-sized (0.01 to 0.1%). This chain links TRBV2 with TRBJ2-5, with 9 positions matching TRBD2. The V segment lost 10 bases and the J segment 5 bases; nucleotides outside the gene matches: 8. Germline CDR1 and CDR2: SNHLY and FYNNEI. The CDR3 is 13 residues long. For the CDR3, the DNA is TGTGCCACCAAGCGGGGGGTCGAGGAGACCCAGTACTTC. Encoded protein: CATKRGVEETQYF.

This clonotype is medium-sized within its sample. The J gene is TRBJ1-6, the V gene TRBV6-6; D is unclear. V was pared by 5 bases and J by 0 bases, with 11 bases between. CDR3 length equals 16 residues. CDR1 MNHNY and CDR2 SVGAGI come from the germline V gene (reference sequence). For the CDR3, the DNA is TGTGCCAGCAGTCCTCAGCTTAGCTCCTATAATTCACCCCTCCACTTT. The encoded protein is CASSPQLSSYNSPLHF.

Relative to its sample, this clonotype is medium-sized. The CDR3 DNA is TGTGCCAGCAGCTCCACAGGGTCAAGTACAGATACGCAGTATTTT. Translated, it gives CASSSTGSSTDTQYF. The V and J genes are TRBV9 and TRBJ2-3, with D tentatively TRBD1 (6 bases). V was shortened by 4 bases and J by 3 bases, with 15 bases between the two germline ends. The CDR3 extends over 15 amino acids. Germline V gene data show CDR1 as SGDLS and CDR2 as YYNGEE. The complete variable domain, with remaining parts taken from reference TRBV9 and TRBJ2-3, reads DSGVTQTPKHLITATGQRVTLRCSPRSGDLSVYWYQQSLDQGLQFLIQYYNGEERAKGNILERFSAQQFPDLHSELNLSSLELGDSALYFCASSSTGSSTDTQYFGPGTRLTVL.

In this sample, this clonotype turned up many times. Compared with germline, one end of the junction differs, possibly owing to a read error. V and J are TRBV11-2 and TRBJ2-5, with 11 bases fitting TRBD2. Germline loops: CDR1 SGHAT, CDR2 FQNNGV. The CDR3 covers 14 residues. The chain's CDR3 is CASSLVAGGEIQYF. CDR3 in DNA: TGTGCCAGCAGCTTGGTAGCGGGGGGGGAGATCCAGTACTTC.

This clonotype is judged medium-sized. J is TRBJ1-5 and V is TRBV19; D perhaps matches TRBD1 (5 bases). The germline V gene encodes CDR1 LNHDA and CDR2 SQIVND (reference sequence). V was pared by 8 bases and J by 4 bases, with 9 bases between. CDR3 length equals 12 residues. The CDR3 sequence: CASSQGNQPQHF. Written as DNA, the CDR3 is TGTGCCAGTTCGCAGGGTAATCAGCCCCAGCATTTT.

Judged by abundance, this clonotype is medium-sized. The CDR3 here is CASSLSGTMGSPLHF. The CDR3 DNA sequence: TGTGCCAGCAGCTTGTCCGGGACAATGGGTTCACCCCTCCACTTT. The chain combines TRBV5-4 with TRBJ1-6; D might be TRBD1 (6 bases). CDR1 is SGHNT and CDR2 is YYREEE in the germline V gene (reference sequence). Trimming stripped 1 base from V and 9 bases from J, with 14 bases between. This CDR3 region has 15 residues. The complete variable domain, with remaining parts taken from reference TRBV5-4 and TRBJ1-6, reads ETGVTQSPTHLIKTRGQQVTLRCSSQSGHNTVSWYQQALGQGPQFIFQYYREEENGRGNFPPRFSGLQFPNYSSELNVNALELDDSALYLCASSLSGTMGSPLHFGNGTRLTVT.

By its share, this clonotype is medium-sized (0.01 to 0.1%). The chain recombines TRBV11-3 with TRBJ2-3; D unclear. The length of the CDR3 is 14 residues. CDR1 and CDR2 from the germline V gene are SGHNT and YENEEA. Trimming shortened V by 2 bases and J by 0 bases, and 6 bases separated the two germline ends. CDR3 sequence reads: CASSLTTSTDTQYF. The CDR3 DNA reads TGTGCCAGCAGCTTAACTACTAGCACAGATACGCAGTATTTT.

This clonotype is large (0.1 to 1%) in the sample. The CDR3 is CASSGGQSPYEQYF. In nucleotides, the CDR3 is TGTGCCAGCAGCGGGGGACAGTCTCCCTACGAGCAGTACTTC. This sequence joins TRBV5-6 and TRBJ2-7; the match to TRBD1 covers 7 bases. The germline V gene has CDR1 SGHDT and CDR2 YYEEEE. J was trimmed by 2 bases and V by 4 bases; bases with no gene match: 6. This CDR3 has 14 residues. Variable domain in full (rest from reference TRBV5-6 and TRBJ2-7): DAGVTQSPTHLIKTRGQQVTLRCSPKSGHDTVSWYQQALGQGPQFIFQYYEEEERQRGNFPDRFSGHQFPNYSSELNVNALLLGDSALYLCASSGGQSPYEQYFGPGTRLTVT.

In this sample, this clonotype is medium-sized. This chain joins TRBV10-1 and TRBJ2-1; D unresolved. With 0 bases removed from V and 5 bases from J, the gap between germline ends came to 14 bases. CDR1 WNHNN and CDR2 SYGVQD come from the germline V gene (reference sequence). This CDR3 is 16 amino acids long. The CDR3 protein is CASSESRVRGDNEQFF. In nucleotides, the CDR3 is TGCGCCAGCAGTGAGTCTCGAGTTCGTGGTGACAATGAGCAGTTCTTC.

Judged by abundance, this clonotype is medium-sized. J is TRBJ2-5 and V is TRBV5-6; 11 nucleotides line up with TRBD2. V trimming: 4 bases; J trimming: 5 bases; junction bases outside the gene matches: 7. This CDR3 contains 15 residues. Germline loops: CDR1 SGHDT, CDR2 YYEEEE. DNA of the CDR3: TGTGCCAGCAGCCGGTTTAGCGGGGGGGTGGAGACCCAGTACTTC. Protein product: CASSRFSGGVETQYF. Full variable domain (missing parts from reference TRBV5-6 and TRBJ2-5): DAGVTQSPTHLIKTRGQQVTLRCSPKSGHDTVSWYQQALGQGPQFIFQYYEEEERQRGNFPDRFSGHQFPNYSSELNVNALLLGDSALYLCASSRFSGGVETQYFGPGTRLLVL.

This clonotype is labeled as medium-sized. The V call is TRBV20-1, the J call TRBJ1-2; TRBD1 matches 7 bases. CDR1 is DFQATT, CDR2 SNEGSKA, per germline (reference sequence). This CDR3 spans 14 amino acids. V gave up 0 bases and J gave up 5 bases; unmatched junction bases: 6. CDR3 sequence reads: CSARDGDSSYGYTF. DNA for the CDR3: TGCAGTGCTAGAGATGGGGACAGTTCTTATGGCTACACCTTC.

This clonotype ranks as medium-sized. The rearrangement links TRBV28 to TRBJ1-1; D might be TRBD1 (5 bases). The CDR3 has 15 residues. Germline lookup yields CDR1 MDHEN and CDR2 SYDVKM. V lost 6 bases and J 5 bases, leaving 19 bases between the germline ends. The CDR3 spells CASSSSPRVGTEAFF. The CDR3 region has the DNA TGTGCCAGCAGCTCCTCTCCCAGGGTCGGTACTGAAGCTTTCTTT.

The table lists this clonotype with a few counts. The J gene is TRBJ1-3, the V gene TRBV5-1; 12 nucleotides align to TRBD1. In germline, CDR1 is SGHRS, CDR2 YFSETQ. CDR3 size: 15 residues. J gave up 2 bases and V 4 bases, and 1 base lay outside the gene matches. The CDR3 region is CASSRDRGPGNTIYF. The CDR3 DNA follows: TGCGCCAGCAGCCGGGACAGGGGGCCTGGAAACACCATATATTTT.

Sample share makes this clonotype medium-sized. The chain has TRBV4-2 and TRBJ2-2; 7 positions agree with TRBD2. Germline values: CDR1 LGHNA, CDR2 YNFKEQ. The CDR3 totals 15 residues. After removal of 8 bases from V and 2 bases from J, the junction contained 8 bases not matched to a gene. DNA for the CDR3: TGTGCCAGCGGAGCAAGCGGGGTTAACACCGGGGAGCTGTTTTTT. This encodes CASGASGVNTGELFF.

Judged by abundance, this clonotype is medium-sized. This sequence joins TRBV11-2 and TRBJ1-6, with D hard to call. In germline, CDR1 is SGHAT, CDR2 FQNNGV. This CDR3 spans 17 amino acids. V shed 5 bases and J shed 0 bases, with 14 bases lying between them. CDR3 protein: CASSRFTMSSYNSPLHF. For the CDR3, the DNA is TGTGCCAGCAGCCGGTTCACCATGAGCTCCTATAATTCACCCCTCCACTTT.

This clonotype is medium-sized within its sample. V and J are TRBV3-1 and TRBJ2-5; tentatively, D is TRBD1 or TRBD2 (5 bases each). V was shortened by 4 bases and J by 6 bases, with 12 bases between the two germline ends. Germline V gives CDR1 LGHDT, CDR2 YNNKEL (reference sequence). The CDR3 covers 13 residues. CDR3: CASSLGVRQTQYF. DNA of the CDR3: TGTGCCAGCAGCCTGGGGGTCCGGCAGACCCAGTACTTC.

This clonotype came up a few times. This rearrangement joins TRBV29-1 to TRBJ2-7; D is perhaps TRBD1 (5 bases). The CDR3 totals 11 residues. Germline CDR1 is SQVTM and CDR2 is ANQGSEA. V lost 7 bases, J lost 4 bases, and 11 bases lay in between. Written as DNA, the CDR3 is TGCAGCGGCCGGACAACATACGAGCAGTACTTC. Translating gives CSGRTTYEQYF.

Relative to its sample, this clonotype is medium-sized. V usage is TRBV27 and J usage is TRBJ1-1, with D unclear. V gave up 5 bases and J gave up 9 bases, with 13 bases separating them. CDR3 length: 12 amino acids. The germline CDR1 and CDR2 sequences are MNHEY and SMNVEV (reference sequence). DNA for the CDR3: TGTGCCAGCAGTCCTCGCGGTTTGAAAGCTTTCTTT. Translation gives CASSPRGLKAFF.

This clonotype counts as medium-sized. The chain is built from TRBV6-2 or TRBV6-3 and TRBJ2-2; 7 bases are a match to TRBD1. J was trimmed by 2 bases and V by 5 bases; bases with no gene match: 2. Germline lookup yields CDR1 MNHEY and CDR2 SVGEGT. The CDR3 spans 14 residues. The CDR3 here is CASSDRANTGELFF. CDR3 DNA: TGTGCCAGCAGTGACAGGGCCAACACCGGGGAGCTGTTTTTT.

This clonotype ranks as medium-sized (0.01 to 0.1%). The gene calls are TRBV5-1 and TRBJ2-7, with D possibly matching TRBD2 (6 bases). The CDR3 is 13 residues long. V was shortened by 5 bases and J by 2 bases, with 11 bases between the two germline ends. Per the germline V gene, CDR1 is SGHRS and CDR2 is YFSETQ. The CDR3 spells CASRIAETYEQYF. As DNA, the CDR3 is TGCGCCAGCAGAATAGCGGAAACCTACGAGCAGTACTTC.

The chain carries TRBV7-9 and TRBJ2-1; 12 bases map to TRBD2. This CDR3 region has 15 residues. V shed 6 bases and J 7 bases; nucleotides not matched to a gene: 7. Germline CDR1 SEHNR, CDR2 FQNEAQ (reference sequence). In DNA, the CDR3 is TGTGCCAGCAGTGATTCCCTAGCGGGAGGGAATGAGCAGTTCTTC. Residues: CASSDSLAGGNEQFF.

This clonotype rates as medium-sized. The rearrangement uses TRBV5-1 and TRBJ2-1; TRBD2 matches 8 bases. Germline CDR1 reads SGHRS; CDR2 reads YFSETQ. The CDR3 has 14 amino acids. V was pared by 6 bases and J by 6 bases, with 8 bases of the junction left unmatched. CDR3: CASKQEGLVNEQFF. Here the CDR3 DNA reads TGCGCCAGCAAACAAGAGGGACTAGTCAATGAGCAGTTCTTC.

This clonotype qualifies as medium-sized. This sequence joins TRBV11-2 and TRBJ2-2; TRBD2 agrees at 10 bases. Germline values: CDR1 SGHAT, CDR2 FQNNGV. V lost 3 bases, J lost 0 bases, and 1 base stayed unmatched. This CDR3 contains 16 residues. As DNA, the CDR3 is TGTGCCAGCAGCTTTGGACTAGCGGCGAACACCGGGGAGCTGTTTTTT. Translating gives CASSFGLAANTGELFF.

By share, this clonotype counts as medium-sized. J is TRBJ2-3 and V is TRBV6-1; 9 bases line up with TRBD2. The CDR3 runs to 16 residues. The germline CDR1 and CDR2 sequences are MNHNS and SASEGT. V was clipped by 2 bases and J by 1 base; unmatched bases: 4. The DNA of the CDR3 is TGTGCCAGCAGTGAACCTAGCGGGGAAGGCACAGATACGCAGTATTTT. It specifies CASSEPSGEGTDTQYF.

By frequency in the sample, this clonotype is medium-sized. The V call is TRBV5-4, the J call TRBJ1-4; weak D call: TRBD1 (6 bases). Trimming removed 1 base at V and 0 bases at J, with 13 bases between. CDR1 is SGHNT, CDR2 YYREEE, per germline (reference sequence). The CDR3 sequence is 17 residues long. CDR3 sequence: CASSLKGGPATNEKLFF. CDR3 DNA: TGTGCCAGCAGCTTGAAGGGGGGACCTGCAACTAATGAAAAACTGTTTTTT. The entire variable domain, with the rest obtained from reference TRBV5-4 and TRBJ1-4, is as follows: ETGVTQSPTHLIKTRGQQVTLRCSSQSGHNTVSWYQQALGQGPQFIFQYYREEENGRGNFPPRFSGLQFPNYSSELNVNALELDDSALYLCASSLKGGPATNEKLFFGSGTQLSVL.

By proportion, this clonotype is medium-sized (0.01 to 0.1%). The chain has TRBV12-3 or TRBV12-4 and TRBJ2-1, with D uncertain. The CDR3 covers 11 residues. The germline V and J ends were trimmed by 5 bases and 4 bases, with 3 bases remaining between them. The CDR3 protein is CASSAYNEQFF. The CDR3 DNA reads TGTGCCAGCAGTGCATACAATGAGCAGTTCTTC.

The gene calls are TRBV29-1 and TRBJ1-5, with 7 positions matching TRBD1. The CDR3 spans 13 residues. The V gene end was trimmed by 4 bases and the J gene end by 7 bases; junction bases not matched to a gene: 7. The germline V gene has CDR1 SQVTM and CDR2 ANQGSEA. In DNA form, the CDR3 reads TGCAGCGTTGGACAGGGTAAGAACCAGCCCCAGCATTTT. This sequence encodes CSVGQGKNQPQHF.